A selection of T cell receptor beta chains follows, all from one sample in a study of blood T cell repertoires in COVID-19. Some clones are missing from TCRdb's copy, which holds only in-frame ones; the method was immunoSEQ multiplex PCR. The table records 250,000 or so clones, 70% to 90% of them present only once. Sequenced material: peripheral blood. The source is a woman in her sixties or seventies with COVID-19, enrolled during active disease. Both conserved end residues are part of each CDR3. D genes are given only for firm matches. Only some rows state a clone size, as once, few, many or a class for expanded clones.

>TRBJ2-1|TRBV7-3|TRBD2|NA
TGTGCCAGCAGCCCGGGGACTAGCGCGTACAATGAGCAGTTCTTC
CASSPGTSAYNEQFF
>TRBJ2-1|TRBV5-1|TRBD2|NA
TGCGCCAGCAGGGATAGCGGGAGGCCAAACAATGAGCAGTTCTTC
CASRDSGRPNNEQFF
>TRBJ2-3|TRBV5-1|NA|NA
TGCGCCAGCAGCCCCCCCTCCGTGATAGGCACAGATACGCAGTATTTT
CASSPPSVIGTDTQYF
>TRBJ2-1|TRBV6-6|NA|NA
TGTGCCAGCAGTTACAGGGGCGATGAGCAGTTCTTC
CASSYRGDEQFF
>TRBJ2-7|TRBV29-1|TRBD2|NA
TGCAGCGTTGAGGCTGGACTAGCGGGAGCTTCGGTGCAGTACTTC
CSVEAGLAGASVQYF
>TRBJ2-5|TRBV5-8|TRBD2|NA
TGTGCCAGCAGCTTATTAGTTGGGACTAGCGCGGGGACCCAGTACTTC
CASSLLVGTSAGTQYF
>TRBJ1-5|TRBV6-7|NA|NA
TGTGCCAGCAGTTACTCAGGGGATAGCAATCAGCCCCAGCATTTT
CASSYSGDSNQPQHF
>TRBJ1-1|TRBV6-6|NA|NA
TGTGCCAGCTTTGGGAGAGAGGGAATCTTGAACACTGAAGCTTTCTTT
CASFGREGILNTEAFF
>TRBJ2-7|TRBV5-6|TRBD1|NA
TGTGCCAGCAGCTCCGGGACAGGGGCCGTTCTTTCCTACGAGCAGTACTTC
CASSSGTGAVLSYEQYF
>TRBJ2-3|TRBV27|NA|NA
TGTGCCAGCAGTCTCTCAGCGGGTGCAGATACGCAGTATTTT
CASSLSAGADTQYF
>TRBJ2-7|TRBV6-5|NA|once
TGTGCCAGCAGTTCCGCACAACGGAGGAACGAGCAGTACTTC
CASSSAQRRNEQYF
>TRBJ2-7|TRBV29-1|TRBD2|NA
TGCAGCGTTGACAGTAGCGGGAGCTCCTACGAGCAGTACTTC
CSVDSSGSSYEQYF
>TRBJ1-1|TRBV5-1|TRBD1|NA
TGCGCCAGCAGCTTAATGGGACAGGGGGTTCAGAACACTGAAGCTTTCTTT
CASSLMGQGVQNTEAFF
>TRBJ1-2|TRBV24-1|NA|NA
TGTGCCACCAACAGCCCCTATGGCTACACCTTC
CATNSPYGYTF
>TRBJ2-3|TRBV4-2|TRBD2|once
TGTGCCAGCAGCCGCGGCGGGAGCCCCGGGACAGATACGCAGTATTTT
CASSRGGSPGTDTQYF
>TRBJ1-2|TRBV7-6|TRBD1|NA
TGTGCCAGCAGCAAGGACAGGGGCTATGGCTACACCTTC
CASSKDRGYGYTF
>TRBJ1-5|TRBV24-1|NA|NA
TGTGCCACCAGTGATACGACTAAAGGGAGCAATCAGCCCCAGCATTTT
CATSDTTKGSNQPQHF
>TRBJ1-2|TRBV4-2|TRBD1|NA
TGTGCCAGCAGCCAAGTCCTCCGGGACAGGGTATCTCGGCGGTATGGCTACACCTTC
CASSQVLRDRVSRRYGYTF
>TRBJ2-7|TRBV6-5|NA|NA
TGTGCCAGCAGTTACTCGAGGAGCTCCTACGAGCAGTACTTC
CASSYSRSSYEQYF
>TRBJ2-1|TRBV19|TRBD2|NA
TGTGCCAGTAGCCCTGGACTAGCGGGAGGGGTCCCGTTCTTC
CASSPGLAGGVPFF